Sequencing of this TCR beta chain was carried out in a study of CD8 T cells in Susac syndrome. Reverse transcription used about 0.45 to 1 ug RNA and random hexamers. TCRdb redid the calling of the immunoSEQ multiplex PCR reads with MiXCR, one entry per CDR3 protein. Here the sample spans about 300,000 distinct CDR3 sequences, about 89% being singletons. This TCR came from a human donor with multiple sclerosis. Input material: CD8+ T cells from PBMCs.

The CDR3 DNA follows: TGCAGTGCTAGAGAACCGCTTAGCGACCGCACAGATACGCAGTATTTT. This sequence encodes CSAREPLSDRTDTQYF. The V and J genes are TRBV20-1 and TRBJ2-3, with D possibly matching TRBD2 (5 bases). This CDR3 comprises 16 residues. V was shortened by 0 bases and J by 1 base, with 14 bases between the two germline ends. Germline V gene lookup returns CDR1 DFQATT and CDR2 SNEGSKA (reference sequence).